The clone carrying this TCR beta chain was recorded at least ten times. Its antigen is not identified. This CDR3 region has 15 residues. Trimming cost V 7 bases and J 5 bases; bases outside gene matches: 12. Germline V gene lookup returns CDR1 MDHEN and CDR2 SYDVKM. Bulk TCR library preparation followed previously described methods with listed TCR primers. MiXCR, run by TCRdb on the PCR reads, gives a single entry per CDR3 protein. Of 350,000 or so distinct CDR3 sequences in the sample, about 22% were seen once. The data originate from a study of molecular identifiers for immune sequencing clone quantification. Overall study: The replicate experiment used RNA from roughly 20,000 or 100,000 naive CD8 cells. This RNA was split into five aliquots, and four of them were sequenced. Whole-study findings and limits: Same-barcode identical TCR molecules could make highly expanded clones look smaller than they are.

This chain links TRBV28 with TRBJ2-3, with 7 positions matching TRBD1. The material sequenced was naive CD8+ T cells from blood, with Jurkat cell RNA spiked in. Subset given: FACS-sorted CD8+CD4-CCR7+CD45RA+ naive T cells. This clonotype was obtained from a human donor in good health. Some libraries in this study had Jurkat cell RNA spiked in. CDR3 loop: CASNQPGQRLDTQYF. CDR3 nucleotides: TGTGCCAGCAACCAGCCGGGACAGAGGTTAGATACGCAGTATTTT.